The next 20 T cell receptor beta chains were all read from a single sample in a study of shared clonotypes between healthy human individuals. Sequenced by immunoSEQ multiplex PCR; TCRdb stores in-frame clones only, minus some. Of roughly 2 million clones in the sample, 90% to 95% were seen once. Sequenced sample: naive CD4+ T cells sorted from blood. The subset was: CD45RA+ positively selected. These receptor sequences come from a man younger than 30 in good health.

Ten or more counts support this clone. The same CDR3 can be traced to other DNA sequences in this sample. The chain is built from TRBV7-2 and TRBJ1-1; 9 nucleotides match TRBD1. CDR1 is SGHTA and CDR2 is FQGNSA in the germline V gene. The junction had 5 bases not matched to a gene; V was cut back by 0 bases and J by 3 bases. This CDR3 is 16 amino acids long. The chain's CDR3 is CASSLAWDREHTEAFF. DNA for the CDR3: TGTGCCAGCAGCTTAGCATGGGACAGGGAACACACTGAAGCTTTCTTT.

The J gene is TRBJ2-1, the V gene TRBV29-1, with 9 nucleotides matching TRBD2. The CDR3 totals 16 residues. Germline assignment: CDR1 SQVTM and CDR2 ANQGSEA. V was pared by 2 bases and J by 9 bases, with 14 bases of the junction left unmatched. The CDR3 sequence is CSVERRLAGYYGEQFF. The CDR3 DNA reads TGCAGCGTTGAAAGGAGGCTAGCGGGATATTATGGTGAGCAGTTCTTC.

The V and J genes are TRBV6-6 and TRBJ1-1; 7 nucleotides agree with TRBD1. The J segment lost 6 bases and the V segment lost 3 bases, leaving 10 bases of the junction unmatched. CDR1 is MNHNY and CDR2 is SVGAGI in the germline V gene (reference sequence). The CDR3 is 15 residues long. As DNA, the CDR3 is TGTGCCAGCAGTTATGTTCAGAGGGGGCAGGCTGAAGCTTTCTTT. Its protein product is CASSYVQRGQAEAFF.

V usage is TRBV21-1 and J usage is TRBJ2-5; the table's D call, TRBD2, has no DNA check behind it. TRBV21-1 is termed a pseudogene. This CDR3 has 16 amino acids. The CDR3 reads CASSKARGDSQETQYF. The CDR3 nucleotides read TGTGCCAGCAGCAAAGCGCGGGGGGACAGCCAAGAGACCCAGTACTTC.

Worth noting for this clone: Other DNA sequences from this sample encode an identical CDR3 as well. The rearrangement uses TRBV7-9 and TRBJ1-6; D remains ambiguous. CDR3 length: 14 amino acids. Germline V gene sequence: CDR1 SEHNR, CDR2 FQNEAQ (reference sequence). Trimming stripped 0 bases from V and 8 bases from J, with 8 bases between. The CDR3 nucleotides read TGTGCCAGCAGCTTAGCAGGGAGGGATTCACCCCTCCACTTT. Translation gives CASSLAGRDSPLHF.

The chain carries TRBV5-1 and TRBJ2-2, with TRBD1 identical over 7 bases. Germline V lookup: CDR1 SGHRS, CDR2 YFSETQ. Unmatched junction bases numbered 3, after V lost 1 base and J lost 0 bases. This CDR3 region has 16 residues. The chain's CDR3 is CASSLLGQSNTGELFF. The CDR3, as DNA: TGCGCCAGCAGCTTGCTGGGACAGTCGAACACCGGGGAGCTGTTTTTT. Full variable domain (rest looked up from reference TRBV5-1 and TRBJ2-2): KAGVTQTPRYLIKTRGQQVTLSCSPISGHRSVSWYQQTPGQGLQFLFEYFSETQRNKGNFPGRFSGRQFSNSRSEMNVSTLELGDSALYLCASSLLGQSNTGELFFGEGSRLTVL.

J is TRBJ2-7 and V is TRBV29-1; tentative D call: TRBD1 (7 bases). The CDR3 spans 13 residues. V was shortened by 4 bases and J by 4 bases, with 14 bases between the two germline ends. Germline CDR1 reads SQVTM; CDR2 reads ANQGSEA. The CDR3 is CSVAATGRYEQYF. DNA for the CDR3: TGCAGCGTTGCTGCGACAGGGAGGTACGAGCAGTACTTC.

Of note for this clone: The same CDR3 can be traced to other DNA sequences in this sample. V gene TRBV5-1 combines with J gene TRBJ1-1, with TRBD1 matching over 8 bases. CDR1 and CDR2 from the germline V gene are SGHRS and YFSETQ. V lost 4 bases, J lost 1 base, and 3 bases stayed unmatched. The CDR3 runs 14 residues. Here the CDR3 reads CASSLGTGNTEAFF. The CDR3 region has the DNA TGCGCCAGCAGCCTCGGGACAGGGAACACTGAAGCTTTCTTT.

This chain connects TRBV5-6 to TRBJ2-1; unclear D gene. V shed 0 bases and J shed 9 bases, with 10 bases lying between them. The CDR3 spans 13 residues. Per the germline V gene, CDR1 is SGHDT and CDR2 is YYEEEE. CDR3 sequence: CASSLATPVEQFF. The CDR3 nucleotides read TGTGCCAGCAGCTTGGCCACGCCTGTTGAGCAGTTCTTC.

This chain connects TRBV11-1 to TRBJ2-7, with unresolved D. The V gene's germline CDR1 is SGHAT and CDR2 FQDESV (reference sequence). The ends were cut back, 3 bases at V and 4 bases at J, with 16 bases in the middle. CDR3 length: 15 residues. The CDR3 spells CASSLATHLLYEQYF. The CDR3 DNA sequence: TGTGCCAGCAGCTTGGCAACCCACCTCCTATACGAGCAGTACTTC.

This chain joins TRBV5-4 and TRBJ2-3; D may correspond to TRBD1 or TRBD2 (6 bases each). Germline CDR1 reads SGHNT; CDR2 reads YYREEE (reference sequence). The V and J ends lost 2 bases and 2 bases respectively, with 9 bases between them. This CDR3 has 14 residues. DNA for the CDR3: TGTGCCAGCAGCTTTTGGGGGGCCACAGATACGCAGTATTTT. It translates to CASSFWGATDTQYF.

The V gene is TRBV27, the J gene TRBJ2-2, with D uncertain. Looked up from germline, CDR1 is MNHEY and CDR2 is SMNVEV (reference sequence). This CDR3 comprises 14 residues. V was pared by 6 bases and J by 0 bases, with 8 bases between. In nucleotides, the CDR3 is TGTGCCAGCAGCCTAGGGACGAACACCGGGGAGCTGTTTTTT. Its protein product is CASSLGTNTGELFF.

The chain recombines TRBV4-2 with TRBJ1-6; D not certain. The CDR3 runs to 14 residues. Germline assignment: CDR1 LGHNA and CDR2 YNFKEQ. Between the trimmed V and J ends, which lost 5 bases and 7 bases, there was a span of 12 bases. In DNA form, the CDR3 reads TGTGCCAGCAGCTTGGACGGGAACAATTCACCCCTCCACTTT. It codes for CASSLDGNNSPLHF.

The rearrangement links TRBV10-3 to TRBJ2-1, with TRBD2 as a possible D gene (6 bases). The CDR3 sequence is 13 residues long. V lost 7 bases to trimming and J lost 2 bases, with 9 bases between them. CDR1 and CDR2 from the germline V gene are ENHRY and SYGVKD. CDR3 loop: CAITRGAYNEQFF. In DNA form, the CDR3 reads TGTGCCATCACCCGCGGGGCCTACAATGAGCAGTTCTTC.

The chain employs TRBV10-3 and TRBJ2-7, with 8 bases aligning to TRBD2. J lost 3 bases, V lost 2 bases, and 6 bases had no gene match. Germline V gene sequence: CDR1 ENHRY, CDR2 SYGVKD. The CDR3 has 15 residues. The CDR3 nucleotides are TGTGCCATCAGTGAGGGGGTAGCGGGATTCTACGAGCAGTACTTC. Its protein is CAISEGVAGFYEQYF.

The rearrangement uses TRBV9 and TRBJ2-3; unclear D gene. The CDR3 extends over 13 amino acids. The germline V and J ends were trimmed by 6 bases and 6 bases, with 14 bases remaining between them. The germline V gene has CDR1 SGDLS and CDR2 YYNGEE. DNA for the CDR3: TGTGCCAGCATGGGTCGCGTACAGGATACGCAGTATTTT. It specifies CASMGRVQDTQYF.

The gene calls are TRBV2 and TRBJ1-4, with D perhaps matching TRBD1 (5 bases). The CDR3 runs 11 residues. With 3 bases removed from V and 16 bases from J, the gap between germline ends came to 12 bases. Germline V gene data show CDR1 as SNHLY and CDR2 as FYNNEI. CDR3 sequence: CASSETGRSFF. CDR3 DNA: TGTGCCAGCAGTGAGACGGGGCGGTCGTTTTTT.

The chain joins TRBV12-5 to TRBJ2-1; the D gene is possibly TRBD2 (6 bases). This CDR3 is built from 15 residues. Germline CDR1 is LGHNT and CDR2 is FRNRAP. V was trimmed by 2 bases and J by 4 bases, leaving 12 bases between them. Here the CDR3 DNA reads TGTGCTAGTGGTTTGTGGTTAGCGGAGTACAATGAGCAGTTCTTC. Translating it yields CASGLWLAEYNEQFF.

CDR3 region: CASSPEFADEKLFF. The CDR3 coding sequence is TGTGCCAGCAGCCCGGAGTTTGCCGATGAAAAACTGTTTTTT. The V call is TRBV7-2, the J call TRBJ1-4; no clear D gene. CDR3 length: 14 amino acids. V was clipped by 5 bases and J by 6 bases, with 13 bases between them. Germline CDR1 and CDR2: SGHTA and FQGNSA.

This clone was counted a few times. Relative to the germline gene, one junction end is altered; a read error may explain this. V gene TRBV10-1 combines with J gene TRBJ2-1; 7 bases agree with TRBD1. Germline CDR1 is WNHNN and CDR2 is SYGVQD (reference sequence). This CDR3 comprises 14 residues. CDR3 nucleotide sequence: TGCGCCAGCAGTGAGTCGGGACAGCTTTTCCCCTCTGTCTTC. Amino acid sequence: CASSESGQLFPSVF.